Included here is one TCR beta chain sequence, with context. It has no known antigen specificity. Base qualities are not at hand, and no much larger clone is one base apart. The library was produced with 5' RACE. Instrument used: Illumina HiSeq 2500. The second PCR ran for about 6 to 11 cycles and used a J-beta primer mix along with a sample-barcoded 5' primer. A template-switch 5' adaptor carrying 12 random nucleotides introduced a unique molecular identifier onto each TCR beta cDNA molecule. Each sample yielded at least 3 million CDR3-containing paired-end reads. The Mint cDNA synthesis kit, primed by a TRBC-specific oligonucleotide, was used to synthesize first-strand cDNA from all RNA. After uracil-DNA glycosylase treatment, a first 18-cycle PCR used universal primers M1SS and BC2_uni_R on all cDNA. From the authors' description of their analysis: For normalization, 1 million high-quality reads were randomly selected from each sample, with every read carrying a distinct molecular identifier. Reads with shared molecular identifiers were discarded instead of being binned into consensus sequences. MiTCR, with a Q25 quality threshold and the strictest error-elimination algorithm, was used for CDR3 identification, clonotype clustering and error correction. A nonparametric unseen species model with Euler transformation was used to estimate a lower bound on total TCR beta diversity. Clones were called with MiXCR by TCRdb after fastp trimmed the public reads at Q25, and only in-frame beta chains were retained. Each record represents a unique CDR3 protein, reported with the most common genes and DNA among its rows. TCRdb, rather than the study authors, made the V and J calls. For this sample the table gives some 1,500,000 distinct CDR3 sequences, of which less than 45% were detected only once. More than 4% of the sample rests with the top ten.

The donors were some 39 Caucasian individuals from Russia, aged roughly 6 to 100 years, who were systemically healthy. Each donor gave 8 to 10 milliliters of peripheral blood, drawn into EDTA-treated Vacutainer tubes. Ficoll-Paque density-gradient centrifugation was used to isolate PBMCs, with at least 7 million per sample. Total RNA was extracted from PBMCs with Trizol reagent, with at least 5.5 micrograms obtained per sample. For every donor, an aliquot of PBMCs went through flow cytometry to measure the percentages of naive CD45RAhigh/CD27high T cells. The V end loses 3 bases and the J end loses 6 bases, and a stretch of 8 bases separates them. The germline V gene (reference sequence) supplies CDR1 DFQATT and CDR2 SNEGSKA. Including cysteine and phenylalanine, the CDR3 has 12 amino acids. Only the CDR3 DNA stays, 36 bases, in frame from base 1. This entry belongs to a study of blood T cells in healthy people across ages (dated by TCRdb to between 2014 and 2017). Looking at the study overall: In model experiments, template switching captured about one uniquely barcoded TCR beta cDNA molecule for every two T cells. Age-related changes in TCR beta repertoire diversity were measured in the study by deep sequencing normalized with unique cDNA molecular identifiers. Donors were grouped into four age groups: young (average approximately 16 years), middle-aged (about 38), aged (around 62) and long-lived (about 82). To avoid experimental bias, donors of different ages were spread randomly across the sequencing lanes. The study analyzed two additional independent replicas of 1 million unique cDNA reads from the same blood draw for two donors, one aged 18 to 30 and one aged 80 or older.

General conclusions and limits of the study: A strong correlation was found between observed TCR beta diversity and the percentage of naive T cells measured by flow cytometry. Observed TCR beta diversity per million T cells fell roughly linearly with age, and a significant reduction was already apparent by age around 40. Estimates of total diversity based on one million sequenced T cells were regarded as lower bounds and as underestimates. Conclusive comparison of naive and antigen-experienced compartments was prevented by the profiling of bulk unsorted PBMCs. The CMV infection status of donors was not known, potentially confounding age-related changes in expanded clonotypes. The long-lived group showed more naive CD4+ T cells, fewer expanded clones and increased TCR diversity than the aged group, suggesting age selection.

The sample taken for sequencing was blood. The chain joins TRBV20-1 to TRBJ1-4; no D segment can be confidently identified. This receptor was taken from a woman in her late teens or twenties in good health. CDR3 loop: CSARGSDEKLFF. At the DNA level, the sequence is TGCAGTGCTAGGGGCTCGGATGAAAAACTGTTTTTT.